This record looks at one TCR beta chain sequence and its context. These data belong to a study of T cell changes during pregnancy in multiple sclerosis. This table comes from immunoSEQ multiplex PCR, and its TCRdb copy is limited to in-frame clones, with some not included. The table lists tens of thousands of clones, 85% to 95% of them singletons. The CDR3 has 17 amino acids. CDR1 is MDHEN, CDR2 SYDVKM, per germline. V was clipped by 5 bases and J by 1 base; unmatched bases: 8. The material was peripheral blood, obtained after pregnancy. The J gene is TRBJ2-1, the V gene TRBV28; TRBD2 aligns across 10 bases. The TCR was taken from a female donor with multiple sclerosis, enrolled in a pregnancy study. CDR3 region: CASSTQREGGSYNEQFF. The CDR3 DNA sequence: TGTGCCAGCAGTACGCAGCGGGAGGGTGGGTCCTACAATGAGCAGTTCTTC.